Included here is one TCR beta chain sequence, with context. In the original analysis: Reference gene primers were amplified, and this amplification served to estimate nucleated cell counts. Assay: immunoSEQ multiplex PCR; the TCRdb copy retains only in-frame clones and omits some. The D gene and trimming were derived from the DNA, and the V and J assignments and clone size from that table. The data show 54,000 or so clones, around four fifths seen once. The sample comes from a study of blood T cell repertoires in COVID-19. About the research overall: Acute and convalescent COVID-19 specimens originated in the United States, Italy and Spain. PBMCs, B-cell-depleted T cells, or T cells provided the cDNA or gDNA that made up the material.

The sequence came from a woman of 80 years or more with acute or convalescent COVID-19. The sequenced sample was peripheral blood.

The CDR3 region is CANRGGLTDGELFF. The CDR3 nucleotides read TGCGCAAACAGGGGGGGACTAACCGACGGGGAGCTGTTTTTT. The chain has TRBV4-1 and TRBJ2-2; perhaps TRBD1 as D (8 bases). CDR3 length: 14 amino acids. In germline, CDR1 is MGHRA, CDR2 YSYEKL.